This T cell receptor beta chain appears in the sequencing data of a study of siplizumab effects on memory and regulatory T cells. The germline V gene encodes CDR1 SGHRS and CDR2 YFSETQ. The V end was cut by 4 bases, the J end by 3 bases, with 16 bases between. This CDR3 has 15 amino acids. Libraries were prepared by immunoSEQ multiplex PCR; TCRdb keeps only in-frame clonotypes and omits some of them. The sample comprises around 95,000 clones, less than 95% of which are singletons, and approximately 1.3% rests with the top ten. The chain recombines TRBV5-1 with TRBJ1-1; TRBD1 might be the D (6 bases). The sequenced sample consisted of non-Treg CD4+ T cells sorted from blood. The sequence was obtained from a human donor in good health. The CDR3 sequence: CASSPRGGLYTEAFF. The CDR3 DNA follows: TGCGCCAGCAGCCCGAGGGGGGGCCTTTACACTGAAGCTTTCTTT. Drawing the rest from reference TRBV5-1 and TRBJ1-1, the complete variable domain is KAGVTQTPRYLIKTRGQQVTLSCSPISGHRSVSWYQQTPGQGLQFLFEYFSETQRNKGNFPGRFSGRQFSNSRSEMNVSTLELGDSALYLCASSPRGGLYTEAFFGQGTRLTVV.